This T cell receptor beta chain was retrieved from a study of blood T cells in healthy people across ages (dated by TCRdb to the mid-2010s). About the investigation overall: In model experiments, template switching captured about one uniquely barcoded TCR beta cDNA molecule for every two T cells. Donors were grouped into four age groups: young (average approximately 15 years), middle-aged (39), aged (62) and long-lived (around 80). Using the same blood draw, the study looked at two additional independent replicas of 1 million unique cDNA reads for two donors, one aged 18 to 30 and the other aged 80 or older. Donors of different ages were randomly distributed across sequencing lanes to avoid experimental bias. Using deep sequencing normalized with unique cDNA molecular identifiers, the study measured how TCR beta repertoire diversity changes with age. Broad study findings and their caveats: The long-lived group showed more naive CD4+ T cells, fewer expanded clones and increased TCR diversity than the aged group, suggesting age selection. The CMV infection status of donors was not known, potentially confounding age-related changes in expanded clonotypes. Observed TCR beta diversity correlated strongly with the percentage of naive T cells measured by flow cytometry. Bulk unsorted PBMC profiling prevented conclusive comparison of naive and antigen-experienced compartments. Observed TCR beta diversity per million T cells fell roughly linearly with age, and a significant reduction was already apparent by age around 40. Estimates of total diversity based on one million sequenced T cells were considered lower bounds and underestimates.

Library construction relied on 5' RACE. Sequencing took place on an Illumina HiSeq 2500. The second PCR ran for roughly 7 to 11 cycles and used a J-beta primer mix along with a sample-barcoded 5' primer. A template-switch 5' adaptor carrying 12 random nucleotides introduced a unique molecular identifier onto each TCR beta cDNA molecule. Each sample yielded at least 2.5 million CDR3-containing paired-end reads. All of the RNA was converted into first-strand cDNA using the Mint cDNA synthesis kit, with a TRBC-specific oligonucleotide serving as the primer. Following uracil-DNA glycosylase treatment, all cDNA underwent a first 18-cycle PCR with the universal primers M1SS and BC2_uni_R. The paper's processing steps were these. For normalization, 1 million high-quality reads were randomly selected from each sample, with every read carrying a distinct molecular identifier. Reads with shared molecular identifiers were discarded instead of being binned into consensus sequences. MiTCR, with a Q25 quality threshold and the strictest error-elimination algorithm, was used for CDR3 identification, clonotype clustering and error correction. A nonparametric unseen species model with Euler transformation was used to estimate a lower bound on total TCR beta diversity. The raw public data were reprocessed by TCRdb itself: fastp quality trimming at Q25, MiXCR clonotype calling, in-frame beta chains only. Duplicate CDR3 protein sequences are folded into a single record with the most common DNA and genes. TCRdb, not the authors, supplied the V and J calls. This sample is represented by 1.5 million to 2 million distinct CDR3 sequences; 34% of them were singletons. Of the sample, about 11% falls within the top ten clones.

The donors were about 40 Caucasian individuals from Russia, aged 6 to 90 years, who were systemically healthy. Roughly 10 milliliters of peripheral blood were collected from each donor into EDTA-treated Vacutainer tubes. Ficoll-Paque density-gradient centrifugation was used to isolate PBMCs, with at least 7 million obtained per sample. Trizol reagent was used to extract total RNA from the PBMCs, yielding at least 5.5 micrograms per sample. For every donor, an aliquot of PBMCs went through flow cytometry to measure the percentages of naive CD45RAhigh/CD27high T cells. Comments on this clonotype: The target of this receptor is not known. No qualities accompany the bases; no much larger clone lies one base away.

The sequenced material came from blood. The source of this sequence is a woman in her 30s in good health.

The CDR3 has the sequence CASSESGKAEAFF. The DNA sequence follows: TGCGCCAGCAGTGAGTCAGGGAAAGCTGAAGCTTTCTTT. The chain is encoded by TRBV10-2 joined to TRBJ1-1, with no reliable assignment of the D segment. The germline V gene encodes CDR1 WSHSY and CDR2 SAAADI. Counted from cysteine to phenylalanine, this CDR3 has 13 amino acids. CDR3 DNA only is kept here, 39 bases in frame from base 1. V lost 0 bases and J lost 6 bases; the stretch between them is 8 bases long.